These T cell receptor beta chains were read from a single sample in a study of CDR3 diversity in severe acne. TCRdb re-analysed the PCR reads in MiXCR, keeping a single row per CDR3 protein. The top ten clones hold roughly 12% of a sample with 97,000 or so distinct CDR3 sequences, 51% of them seen once. Sequencing was performed on blood. These receptors were collected from a male donor with acne. Each CDR3 is given with its conserved first and last residue. A D gene is named only where the DNA matches it firmly. The listing skips clone size in some rows; elsewhere it reads once, few, many or a size class.

d_gene,abundance,v_gene,j_gene,CDR3nt,CDR3aa
-,-,TRBV28,TRBJ1-1,TGTGCCAGCAGTTTACCCAGGGGGAACACTGAAGCTTTCTTT,CASSLPRGNTEAFF
-,many,TRBV4-3,TRBJ2-6,TGCGCCAGCAGCCAAGAGGCATCCGCTGGGGCCAACGTCCTGACTTTC,CASSQEASAGANVLTF
TRBD2,-,TRBV9,TRBJ2-7,TGTGCCAGCAGCCAGACTAGCCGGGGGGGCATCTACGAGCAGTACTTC,CASSQTSRGGIYEQYF
-,-,TRBV5-1,TRBJ1-4,TGCGCCAGCAGCTTGACAGGAGGAAATGAAAAACTGTTTTTT,CASSLTGGNEKLFF
-,many,TRBV7-2,TRBJ1-1,TGTGCCAGCAGCTTAGCCTTTGAGGGGTCGCCTGAAGCTTTCTTT,CASSLAFEGSPEAFF
-,many,TRBV2,TRBJ2-2,TGTGCCAGCAGTAGCAGGGTCGCCGGGGAGCTGTTTTTT,CASSSRVAGELFF
TRBD2,once,TRBV6-1,TRBJ2-7,TGTGCCAGCAGTGAGGGACTAGCGGGAGGGGCCTACGAGCAGTACTTC,CASSEGLAGGAYEQYF
-,many,TRBV25-1,TRBJ1-1,TGTGCCAGCAGTACCCAGATCCGGCCCCGTGAAGCTTTCTTT,CASSTQIRPREAFF
TRBD2,many,TRBV19,TRBJ2-1,TGTGCCAGTAGTATAGCTATAGCGGGATTTACCTACAATGAGCAGTTCTTC,CASSIAIAGFTYNEQFF
-,many,TRBV14,TRBJ2-3,TGTGCCAGCAGCCAAGTCATGGGCAGGGGAGGCACAGATACGCAGTATTTT,CASSQVMGRGGTDTQYF
-,many,TRBV7-8,TRBJ2-3,TGTGCCAGCAGCTTAGCCGGGACTAGCACAGATACGCAGTATTTT,CASSLAGTSTDTQYF
-,-,TRBV25-1,TRBJ2-7,TGTGCCAGCAGTGAGGGTAGCAAGGGCTCCTACGAGCAGTACTTC,CASSEGSKGSYEQYF
-,many,TRBV6-1,TRBJ2-3,TGTGCCAGCAGTGAAGCGTCTGGGCGGACTACAGATACGCAGTATTTT,CASSEASGRTTDTQYF
-,-,TRBV25-1,TRBJ1-1,TGTGCCAGCAGGACCCAGAGAATGAACACTGAAGCTTTCTTT,CASRTQRMNTEAFF
-,-,TRBV19,TRBJ1-1,TGTGCCAGTATCGTACCATCGGGATTGGGCACTGAAGCTTTCTTT,CASIVPSGLGTEAFF
TRBD1,-,TRBV25-1,TRBJ2-7,TGTGCCAGCAGTGAATCTATAGGGACAGGGCGTACCTACGAGCAGTACTTC,CASSESIGTGRTYEQYF
TRBD1,many,TRBV28,TRBJ1-2,TGTGCCAGCAGTTGGACAGGGGAAAATGGCTACACCTTC,CASSWTGENGYTF
-,few,TRBV5-5,TRBJ1-2,TGTGCCAGCAGCTTGGCCCCCAACTATGGCTACACCTTC,CASSLAPNYGYTF
-,-,TRBV7-9,TRBJ2-3,TGTGCCAGCCACACTACGAGGGGGGTCGCAGATACGCAGTATTTT,CASHTTRGVADTQYF
TRBD1,-,TRBV30,TRBJ2-7,TGTGCCAACGGGACAGGGAACTACGAGCAGTACTTC,CANGTGNYEQYF
-,-,TRBV20-1,TRBJ2-5,TGCAGTGCTAGAGATGTCGAGGGAGCGCGGCAAGAGACCCAGTACTTC,CSARDVEGARQETQYF
-,-,TRBV2,TRBJ1-3,TGTGCCAGCGACGAAACGAGTTACTCTGGAAACACCATATATTTT,CASDETSYSGNTIYF
TRBD2,few,TRBV20-1,TRBJ2-1,TGCAGTGCTAGAGATGTAACTAGCGGGATATTCGATGAGCAGTTCTTC,CSARDVTSGIFDEQFF
-,many,TRBV20-1,TRBJ1-1,TGCAGTGCTAGAGGTATGAACACTGAAGCTTTCTTT,CSARGMNTEAFF
-,-,TRBV5-1,TRBJ2-2,TGCGCCAGCAGCTTCGAACCGGAGAACACCGGGGAGCTGTTTTTT,CASSFEPENTGELFF
-,many,TRBV2,TRBJ2-2,TGTGCCAGCAGTGATACCTGGGCCCACGGGAACACCGGGGAGCTGTTTTTT,CASSDTWAHGNTGELFF
-,few,TRBV20-1,TRBJ2-5,TGCAGTGCAACTTCCGGGACGGTGAAAAAGACCCAGTACTTC,CSATSGTVKKTQYF
TRBD1,many,TRBV6-6,TRBJ2-7,TGTGCCAGCAGTTACTCGAATGTTGGGACAGCCTACGAGCAGTACTTC,CASSYSNVGTAYEQYF
-,-,TRBV20-1,TRBJ2-7,TGCAGTGCGGGGGACGTAGCCTACGAGCAGTACTTC,CSAGDVAYEQYF
TRBD2,-,TRBV2,TRBJ2-1,TGTGCCAGCAGTAGGACTAGCGGGGGAGGGCCGCAGTTCTTC,CASSRTSGGGPQFF
-,few,TRBV6-6,TRBJ2-1,TGTGCCAGCAGTTACGCGGGGTCCCACAATGAGCAGTTCTTC,CASSYAGSHNEQFF
-,-,TRBV5-1,TRBJ2-7,TGCGCCAGCAGCTTGTATGGGGACGAGCAGTACTTC,CASSLYGDEQYF
TRBD2,-,TRBV20-1,TRBJ2-5,TGCAGTGCTAAGCTTAGCGGGGCTGGTGGGCAAGAGACCCAGTACTTC,CSAKLSGAGGQETQYF
TRBD1,few,TRBV29-1,TRBJ2-7,TGCAGCGTGGGACAGGGCTCGGGCGAGCAGTACTTC,CSVGQGSGEQYF
-,once,TRBV5-1,TRBJ1-5,TGCGCCAGCAGCTGGGGACCGGGAAGCAATCAGCCCCAGCATTTT,CASSWGPGSNQPQHF
TRBD1,-,TRBV25-1,TRBJ1-2,TGTGCCAGCAGCCTTCGGACAGGGAACTATGGCTACACCTTC,CASSLRTGNYGYTF
TRBD2,many,TRBV20-1,TRBJ2-2,TGCAGTGCTAGAGATCTGCTACTAGCGGGAGGCCACACCGGGGAGCTGTTTTTT,CSARDLLLAGGHTGELFF
-,-,TRBV7-9,TRBJ2-7,TGTGCCAGTGCCCGGGGGACCTACGAGCAGTACTTC,CASARGTYEQYF
-,-,TRBV7-2,TRBJ1-1,TGTGCCAGCAGCTCAGACATGAACACTGAAGCTTTCTTT,CASSSDMNTEAFF
-,-,TRBV2,TRBJ2-7,TGTGCCAGCAATGACATCTCGGAGCAGTACTTC,CASNDISEQYF
-,-,TRBV19,TRBJ1-5,TGTGCCAGTAGTACAGCCTTTACCCAGCATTTT,CASSTAFTQHF
TRBD2,-,TRBV29-1,TRBJ2-7,TGCAGCGTTTGGCGGGAGGGCTACGAGCAGTACTTC,CSVWREGYEQYF
-,-,TRBV5-1,TRBJ1-1,TGCGCCAGCAGCTTGGAGTGGGGCTACAACACTGAAGCTTTCTTT,CASSLEWGYNTEAFF
-,many,TRBV10-3,TRBJ1-1,TGTGCCATCAGTGAATGGGGGGCTCGGGGAAACCCTGAAGCTTTCTTT,CAISEWGARGNPEAFF
-,-,TRBV20-1,TRBJ1-5,TGCAGTGCCGAGGGGGGACGGGGGGTCAATCAGCTCCAGCATTTT,CSAEGGRGVNQLQHF
-,-,TRBV20-1,TRBJ2-5,TGCAGTGCTAGAGATGGGGGGAAAGAGACCCAGTACTTC,CSARDGGKETQYF
-,many,TRBV10-3,TRBJ2-5,TGTGCCATCAGTGAGTCACTAGGGATCGGAGGAGAGACCCAGTACTTC,CAISESLGIGGETQYF
TRBD2,-,TRBV29-1,TRBJ2-7,TGCAGCGTTGAACGGGCTAGCGGGAGCAACGGAGGGTACGAGCAGTACTTC,CSVERASGSNGGYEQYF
-,-,TRBV25-1,TRBJ2-5,TGTGCCAGCAGTGCGGGATCTCAAGAGACCCAGTACTTC,CASSAGSQETQYF
-,-,TRBV13,TRBJ2-6,TGTGCCAGCAGCGTAGTATGGCCGGGGAGCTCTGGGGCCAACGTCCTGACTTTC,CASSVVWPGSSGANVLTF